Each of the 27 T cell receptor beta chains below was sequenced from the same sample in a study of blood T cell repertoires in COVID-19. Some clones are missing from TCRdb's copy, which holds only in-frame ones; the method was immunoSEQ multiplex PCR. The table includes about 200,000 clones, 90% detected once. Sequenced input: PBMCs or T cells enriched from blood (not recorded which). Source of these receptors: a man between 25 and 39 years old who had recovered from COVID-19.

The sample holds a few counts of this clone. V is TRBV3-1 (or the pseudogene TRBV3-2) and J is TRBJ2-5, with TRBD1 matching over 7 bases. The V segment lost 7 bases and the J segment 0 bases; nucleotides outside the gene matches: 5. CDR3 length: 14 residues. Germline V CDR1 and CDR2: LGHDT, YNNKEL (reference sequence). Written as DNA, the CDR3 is TGTGCCAGCACCGAGACAGGGAACCAAGAGACCCAGTACTTC. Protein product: CASTETGNQETQYF.

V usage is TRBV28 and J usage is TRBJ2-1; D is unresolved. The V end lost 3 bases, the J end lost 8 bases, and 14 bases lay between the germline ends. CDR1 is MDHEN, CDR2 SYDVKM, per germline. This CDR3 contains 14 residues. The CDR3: CASSFSPSLDEQFF. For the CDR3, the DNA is TGTGCCAGCAGTTTTAGTCCTAGTCTCGATGAGCAGTTCTTC.

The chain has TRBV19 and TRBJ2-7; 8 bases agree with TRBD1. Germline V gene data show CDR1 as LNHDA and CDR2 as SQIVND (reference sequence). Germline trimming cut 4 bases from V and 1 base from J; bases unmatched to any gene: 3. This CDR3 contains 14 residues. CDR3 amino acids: CASSSRDRSYEQYF. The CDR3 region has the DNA TGTGCCAGTAGTAGCCGGGACAGGTCCTACGAGCAGTACTTC.

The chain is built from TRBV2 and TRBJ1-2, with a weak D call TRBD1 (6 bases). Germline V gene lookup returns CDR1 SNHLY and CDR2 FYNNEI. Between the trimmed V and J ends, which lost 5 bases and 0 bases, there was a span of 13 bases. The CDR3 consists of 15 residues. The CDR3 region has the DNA TGTGCCAGCAGTATACGACAGGAATCTAACTATGGCTACACCTTC. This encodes CASSIRQESNYGYTF.

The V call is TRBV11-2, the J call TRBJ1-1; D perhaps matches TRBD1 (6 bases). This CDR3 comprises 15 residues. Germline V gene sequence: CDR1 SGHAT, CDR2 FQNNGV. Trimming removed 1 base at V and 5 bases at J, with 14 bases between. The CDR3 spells CASSLVQGTSTEAFF. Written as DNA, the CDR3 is TGTGCCAGCAGCTTAGTCCAGGGGACCTCGACTGAAGCTTTCTTT.

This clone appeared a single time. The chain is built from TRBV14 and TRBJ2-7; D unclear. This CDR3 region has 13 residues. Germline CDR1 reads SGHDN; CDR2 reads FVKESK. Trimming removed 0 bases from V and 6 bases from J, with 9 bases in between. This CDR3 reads CASSQEYRSEQYF. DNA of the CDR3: TGTGCCAGCAGCCAAGAATATAGAAGCGAGCAGTACTTC.

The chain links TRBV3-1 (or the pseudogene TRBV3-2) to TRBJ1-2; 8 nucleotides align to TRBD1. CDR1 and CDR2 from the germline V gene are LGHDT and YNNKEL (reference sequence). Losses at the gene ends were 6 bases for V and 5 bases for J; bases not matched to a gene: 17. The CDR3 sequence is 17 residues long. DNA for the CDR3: TGTGCCAGCAGTCGACGGGGACAGGCCCACGAGGTATATGGCTACACCTTC. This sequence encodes CASSRRGQAHEVYGYTF.

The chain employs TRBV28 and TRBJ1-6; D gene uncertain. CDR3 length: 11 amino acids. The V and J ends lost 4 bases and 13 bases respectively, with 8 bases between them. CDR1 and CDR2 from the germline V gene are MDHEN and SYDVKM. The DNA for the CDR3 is TGTGCCAGCAGTTGGGGAGGGCCCCTCCACTTT. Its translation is CASSWGGPLHF.

The CDR3 DNA sequence: TGTGCCAGCAGCTTAGCGGGGACAGGGGCTGGAAACACCATATATTTT. It specifies CASSLAGTGAGNTIYF. The gene calls are TRBV11-2 and TRBJ1-3; TRBD1 aligns across 10 bases. This CDR3 has 16 amino acids. Trimming removed 1 base from V and 2 bases from J; junction bases left unmatched: 2. Looked up from germline, CDR1 is SGHAT and CDR2 is FQNNGV.

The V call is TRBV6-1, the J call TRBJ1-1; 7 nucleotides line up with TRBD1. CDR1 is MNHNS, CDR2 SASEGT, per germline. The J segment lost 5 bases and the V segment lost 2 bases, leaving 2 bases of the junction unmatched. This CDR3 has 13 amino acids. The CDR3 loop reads CASSEYRGTEAFF. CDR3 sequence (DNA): TGTGCCAGCAGTGAATACAGGGGAACTGAAGCTTTCTTT.

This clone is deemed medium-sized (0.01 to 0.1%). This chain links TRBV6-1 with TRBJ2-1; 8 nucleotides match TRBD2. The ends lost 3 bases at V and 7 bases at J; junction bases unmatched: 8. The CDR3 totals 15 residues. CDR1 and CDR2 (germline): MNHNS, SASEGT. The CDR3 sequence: CASSDGAGGWNEQFF. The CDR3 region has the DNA TGTGCCAGCAGTGATGGTGCGGGGGGTTGGAATGAGCAGTTCTTC.

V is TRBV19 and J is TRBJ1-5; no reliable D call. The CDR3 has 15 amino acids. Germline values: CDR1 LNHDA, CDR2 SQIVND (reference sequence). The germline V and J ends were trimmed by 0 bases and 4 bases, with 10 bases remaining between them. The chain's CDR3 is CASSIDLTANQPQHF. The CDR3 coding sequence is TGTGCCAGTAGTATAGATCTGACTGCTAATCAGCCCCAGCATTTT.

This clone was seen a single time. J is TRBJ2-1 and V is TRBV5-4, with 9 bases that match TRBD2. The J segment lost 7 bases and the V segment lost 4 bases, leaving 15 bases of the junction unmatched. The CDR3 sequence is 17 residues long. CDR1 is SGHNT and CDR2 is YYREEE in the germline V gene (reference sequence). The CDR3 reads CASSPRSGGGAANEQFF. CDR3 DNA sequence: TGTGCCAGCAGCCCCCGGTCAGGCGGGGGGGCAGCGAATGAGCAGTTCTTC.

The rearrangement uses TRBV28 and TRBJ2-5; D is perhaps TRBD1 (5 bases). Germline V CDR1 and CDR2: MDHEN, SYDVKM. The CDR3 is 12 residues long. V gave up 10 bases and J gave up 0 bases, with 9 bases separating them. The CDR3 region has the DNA TGTGCCACCGCAGGGAACCAAGAGACCCAGTACTTC. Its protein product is CATAGNQETQYF.

CDR3 DNA: TGTGCCAGCATCTCCATGGGGGCGCCTAGCACTGAAGCTTTCTTT. It codes for CASISMGAPSTEAFF. The V and J genes are TRBV7-2 and TRBJ1-1, with D tentatively TRBD1 (6 bases). Per the germline V gene, CDR1 is SGHTA and CDR2 is FQGNSA. The ends were cut back, 7 bases at V and 4 bases at J, with 19 bases in the middle. The CDR3 covers 15 residues.

The CDR3 coding sequence is TGTGCCAGCAGCCGTTCGGGATCTCGGGTTCTGAACACTGAAGCTTTCTTT. Its translation: CASSRSGSRVLNTEAFF. The chain links TRBV11-2 to TRBJ1-1; no definite D call. Germline loops: CDR1 SGHAT, CDR2 FQNNGV. V was trimmed by 5 bases and J by 0 bases, leaving 19 bases between them. This CDR3 contains 17 residues.

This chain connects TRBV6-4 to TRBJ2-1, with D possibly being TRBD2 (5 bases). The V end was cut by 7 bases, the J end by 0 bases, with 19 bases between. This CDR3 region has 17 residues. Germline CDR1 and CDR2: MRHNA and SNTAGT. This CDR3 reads CASTTMDFISSYNEQFF. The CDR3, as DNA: TGTGCCAGCACCACCATGGACTTCATTAGCTCCTACAATGAGCAGTTCTTC.

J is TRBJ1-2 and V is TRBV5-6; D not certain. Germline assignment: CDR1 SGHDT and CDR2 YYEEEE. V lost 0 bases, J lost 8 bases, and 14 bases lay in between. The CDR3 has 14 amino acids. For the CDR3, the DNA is TGTGCCAGCAGCTTGGGCACACAAGATTGGGGCTACACCTTC. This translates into CASSLGTQDWGYTF.

CDR3 loop: CASSRLLSGNTIYF. CDR3 sequence (DNA): TGTGCCAGTAGTAGATTACTATCTGGAAACACCATATATTTT. The chain carries TRBV19 and TRBJ1-3; the D is unclear. V was trimmed by 4 bases and J by 1 base, leaving 8 bases between them. This CDR3 has 14 amino acids. Germline V gene data show CDR1 as LNHDA and CDR2 as SQIVND (reference sequence).

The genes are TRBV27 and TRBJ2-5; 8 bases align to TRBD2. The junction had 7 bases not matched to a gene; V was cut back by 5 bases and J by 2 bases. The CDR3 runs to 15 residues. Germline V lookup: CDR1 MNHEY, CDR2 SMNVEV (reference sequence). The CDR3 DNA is TGTGCCAGCAGTCCTCTAGCGGGTCTTCAAGAGACCCAGTACTTC. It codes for CASSPLAGLQETQYF.

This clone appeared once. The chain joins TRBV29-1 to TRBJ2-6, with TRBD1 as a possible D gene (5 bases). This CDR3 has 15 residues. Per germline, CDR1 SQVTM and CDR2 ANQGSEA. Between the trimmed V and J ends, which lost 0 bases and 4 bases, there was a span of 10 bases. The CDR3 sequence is CSVEDQGYGANVLTF. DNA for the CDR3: TGCAGCGTTGAAGATCAGGGTTACGGGGCCAACGTCCTGACTTTC.

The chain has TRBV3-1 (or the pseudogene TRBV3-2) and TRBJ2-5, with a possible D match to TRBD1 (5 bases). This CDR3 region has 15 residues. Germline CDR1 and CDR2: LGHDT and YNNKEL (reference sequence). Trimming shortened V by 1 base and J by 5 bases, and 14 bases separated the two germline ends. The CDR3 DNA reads TGTGCCAGCAGCCAAGGCCAGGGTAGCACGGAGACCCAGTACTTC. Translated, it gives CASSQGQGSTETQYF.

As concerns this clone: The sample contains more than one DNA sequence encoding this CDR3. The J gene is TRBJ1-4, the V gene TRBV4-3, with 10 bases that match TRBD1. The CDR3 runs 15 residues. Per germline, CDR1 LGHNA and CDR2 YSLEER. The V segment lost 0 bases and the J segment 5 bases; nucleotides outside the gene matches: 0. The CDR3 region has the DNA TGCGCCAGCAGCCAAGAGGGACAGGGGAATGAAAAACTGTTTTTT. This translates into CASSQEGQGNEKLFF.

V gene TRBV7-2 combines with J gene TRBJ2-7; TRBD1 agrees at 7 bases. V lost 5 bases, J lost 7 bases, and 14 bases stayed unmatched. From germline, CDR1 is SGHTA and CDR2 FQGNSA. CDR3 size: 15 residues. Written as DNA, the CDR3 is TGTGCCAGCAGCCCTACCGAGGGGGCTAGGTATGAGCAGTACTTC. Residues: CASSPTEGARYEQYF.

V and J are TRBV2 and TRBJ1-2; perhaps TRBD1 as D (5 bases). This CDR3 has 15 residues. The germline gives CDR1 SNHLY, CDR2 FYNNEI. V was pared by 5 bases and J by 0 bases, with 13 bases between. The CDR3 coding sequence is TGTGCCAGCAGTACTCTGGGGGGGACTAACTATGGCTACACCTTC. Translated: CASSTLGGTNYGYTF.

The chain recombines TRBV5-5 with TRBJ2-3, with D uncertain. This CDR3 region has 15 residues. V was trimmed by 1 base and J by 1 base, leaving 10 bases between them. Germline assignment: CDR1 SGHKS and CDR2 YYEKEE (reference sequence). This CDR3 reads CASSLPGGRTDTQYF. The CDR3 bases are TGTGCCAGCAGCTTGCCTGGCGGCCGCACAGATACGCAGTATTTT. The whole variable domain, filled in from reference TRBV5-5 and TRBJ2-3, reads DAGVTQSPTHLIKTRGQQVTLRCSPISGHKSVSWYQQVLGQGPQFIFQYYEKEERGRGNFPDRFSARQFPNYSSELNVNALLLGDSALYLCASSLPGGRTDTQYFGPGTRLTVL.

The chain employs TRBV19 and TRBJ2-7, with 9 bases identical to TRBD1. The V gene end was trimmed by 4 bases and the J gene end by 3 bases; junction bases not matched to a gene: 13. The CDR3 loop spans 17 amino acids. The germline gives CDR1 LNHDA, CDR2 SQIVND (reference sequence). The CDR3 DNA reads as TGTGCCAGTAGTAAAATCAAGCCGGGACAGGGATACTACGAGCAGTACTTC. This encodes CASSKIKPGQGYYEQYF.